This entry lists 17 T cell receptor beta chains sequenced from one sample in a study of somatic mutations in cytotoxic T cells in rheumatoid arthritis (dated 2017 in TCRdb). Library construction relied on the immunoSEQ multiplex PCR assay. TCRdb stores this immuneACCESS table with in-frame sequences only. Part of the clones is absent; in the studies checked, under half of the shortfall reflects unresolved V genes, and no reason is known for the rest. The sample yields 15,000 to 20,000 clones; 70% to 85% were counted once. In total, the top ten clones hold about 5% of the sample. Specimen: CD8+ T cells sorted from blood. These receptors originate from a man in his sixties in good health.

Of note for this clone: Distinct nucleotide sequences in the sample also encode this CDR3. This chain links TRBV19 with TRBJ2-1, with TRBD2 matching 8 bases. The CDR3 totals 15 residues. V shed 6 bases, J shed 0 bases, and the junction held 4 bases outside the gene matches. CDR1 is LNHDA and CDR2 is SQIVND in the germline V gene (reference sequence). CDR3 region: CASSRSGSSYNEQFF. CDR3 bases: TGTGCCAGTAGCCGAAGCGGGAGCTCCTACAATGAGCAGTTCTTC.

This clone was counted only a few times. The V call is TRBV7-6, the J call TRBJ2-1, with 10 nucleotides matching TRBD2. This CDR3 contains 14 residues. Trimming at V came to 5 bases and at J to 6 bases, leaving 4 bases not matched to a gene. Germline V gives CDR1 SGHVS, CDR2 FNYEAQ. In DNA, the CDR3 is TGTGCCAGCAGCCAAGCGGGAGGGCCCAATGAGCAGTTCTTC. As protein: CASSQAGGPNEQFF.

This clone was observed once. The V call is TRBV7-8, the J call TRBJ1-1; D is uncertain. This CDR3 spans 11 amino acids. Germline loops: CDR1 SGHVS, CDR2 FQNEAQ. V was trimmed by 5 bases and J by 7 bases, leaving 8 bases between them. The CDR3 DNA is TGTGCCAGCAGCGAGGCCAATGAAGCTTTCTTT. Translating gives CASSEANEAFF.

The chain has TRBV19 and TRBJ1-2; 9 nucleotides line up with TRBD1. The CDR3 length is 15 residues. V shed 7 bases and J 9 bases; nucleotides not matched to a gene: 15. The germline V gene has CDR1 LNHDA and CDR2 SQIVND (reference sequence). DNA for the CDR3: TGTGCCAGTAATCCTCCCGAAGACAGGGGGAAGCGCTACACCTTC. This translates into CASNPPEDRGKRYTF.

This sequence joins TRBV6-5 and TRBJ1-2, with no clear D. Trimming stripped 0 bases from V and 1 base from J, with 9 bases between. Germline V gene lookup returns CDR1 MNHEY and CDR2 SVGAGI. The CDR3 loop spans 15 amino acids. The CDR3 DNA is TGTGCCAGCAGTTACTCCGGGGAACGTAACTATGGCTACACCTTC. Amino acids: CASSYSGERNYGYTF.

The genes are TRBV4-1 and TRBJ2-5; tentatively, D is TRBD2 (5 bases). V was clipped by 1 base and J by 1 base, with 7 bases between them. The CDR3 runs 14 residues. Looked up from germline, CDR1 is MGHRA and CDR2 is YSYEKL. CDR3 sequence (DNA): TGCGCCAGCAGCCAAGTTGGAGGCCAAGAGACCCAGTACTTC. Amino acid sequence: CASSQVGGQETQYF.

This clone was counted between two and nine times. The rearrangement links TRBV7-9 to TRBJ2-1, with D hard to call. V shed 5 bases and J shed 10 bases, with 6 bases lying between them. The CDR3 loop spans 10 amino acids. Germline CDR1 reads SEHNR; CDR2 reads FQNEAQ (reference sequence). The CDR3 bases are TGTGCCAGCAGCCGGTTGGAGCAGTTCTTC. It yields the protein CASSRLEQFF.

As for this clone: Additional DNA sequences in this sample encode the identical CDR3. The J gene is TRBJ1-5, the V gene TRBV19, with 8 bases matching TRBD1. The CDR3 has 14 residues. V lost 6 bases to trimming and J lost 6 bases; unmatched junction nucleotides: 7. Germline CDR1 is LNHDA and CDR2 is SQIVND (reference sequence). This CDR3 is CASRTGTGGQPQHF. The CDR3 region has the DNA TGTGCCAGTAGGACCGGGACAGGAGGTCAGCCCCAGCATTTT.

DNA of the CDR3: TGTGCCAGTAGTTTGCAGGGCGTAGCTCAGCCCCAGCATTTT. Translated, it gives CASSLQGVAQPQHF. The genes are TRBV19 and TRBJ1-5; TRBD1 might be the D (5 bases). The CDR3 loop spans 14 amino acids. Germline CDR1 and CDR2: LNHDA and SQIVND (reference sequence). The ends were cut back, 5 bases at V and 6 bases at J, with 14 bases in the middle.

This chain uses TRBV6-5 with TRBJ2-7; TRBD1 might be the D (5 bases). Trimming took 2 bases from V and 3 from J, leaving 11 bases between them. This CDR3 has 14 residues. CDR1 is MNHEY and CDR2 is SVGAGI in the germline V gene. The CDR3 region is CASSYPGQVYEQYF. In nucleotides, the CDR3 is TGTGCCAGCAGTTACCCCGGACAAGTCTACGAGCAGTACTTC.

With respect to this clone: The same CDR3 can be traced to other DNA sequences in this sample. The rearrangement links TRBV19 to TRBJ2-1; 8 positions agree with TRBD2. The trim removed 3 bases at V and 0 bases at J, leaving 4 bases unmatched. CDR1 and CDR2 from the germline V gene are LNHDA and SQIVND (reference sequence). This CDR3 is 16 amino acids long. The CDR3 nucleotides are TGTGCCAGTAGTATCACGGGAGGGAGCTCCTACAATGAGCAGTTCTTC. The encoded protein is CASSITGGSSYNEQFF. Filled out from reference TRBV19 and TRBJ2-1, the complete variable domain reads DGGITQSPKYLFRKEGQNVTLSCEQNLNHDAMYWYRQDPGQGLRLIYYSQIVNDFQKGDIAEGYSVSREKKESFPLTVTSAQKNPTAFYLCASSITGGSSYNEQFFGPGTRLTVL.

This clone was recorded a few times. The chain uses TRBV4-3 and TRBJ2-7; 11 bases are shared with TRBD2. CDR3 length: 15 residues. Germline V gene data show CDR1 as LGHNA and CDR2 as YSLEER. Trimming cost V 1 base and J 2 bases; bases outside gene matches: 1. The CDR3 DNA reads as TGCGCCAGCAGCCAAGGACTAGCGGGAACCTACGAGCAGTACTTC. As protein: CASSQGLAGTYEQYF.

This chain uses TRBV29-1 with TRBJ1-5; 11 bases line up with TRBD1. The CDR3 spans 13 residues. CDR1 is SQVTM and CDR2 is ANQGSEA in the germline V gene. V trimming: 6 bases; J trimming: 9 bases; junction bases outside the gene matches: 7. CDR3 in DNA: TGCAGCGTCCCCGGACAGGGGGCCTCGCCCCAGCATTTT. Protein sequence: CSVPGQGASPQHF.

This chain joins TRBV19 and TRBJ2-2, with D possibly TRBD2 on 5 matching bases. CDR3 length: 14 amino acids. CDR1 and CDR2 (germline): LNHDA, SQIVND (reference sequence). The ends were cut back, 10 bases at V and 5 bases at J, with 17 bases in the middle. The CDR3 loop reads CAIADFGETGELFF. As DNA, the CDR3 is TGTGCCATCGCGGACTTCGGTGAGACCGGGGAGCTGTTTTTT.

The genes are TRBV11-3 and TRBJ2-1; TRBD2 matches 9 bases. In germline, CDR1 is SGHNT, CDR2 YENEEA. CDR3 size: 16 residues. J lost 3 bases, V lost 0 bases, and 3 bases had no gene match. DNA for the CDR3: TGTGCCAGCAGCTTAGATGTAGCGGGGGACTACAATGAGCAGTTCTTC. It codes for CASSLDVAGDYNEQFF.

V and J are TRBV6-5 and TRBJ1-1; TRBD1 agrees at 7 bases. Germline lookup yields CDR1 MNHEY and CDR2 SVGAGI. With V trimmed by 0 bases and J by 1 base, 2 bases remained unmatched. The CDR3 has 15 residues. The CDR3 is CASSYSRTGNTEAFF. CDR3 bases: TGTGCCAGCAGTTACTCGAGGACAGGGAACACTGAAGCTTTCTTT.

V and J are TRBV7-3 and TRBJ2-3; TRBD2 is a possible D gene (5 bases). V was shortened by 5 bases and J by 1 base, with 19 bases between the two germline ends. CDR1 and CDR2 (germline): SGHTA, FQGTGA. The CDR3 consists of 17 residues. The CDR3 region has the DNA TGTGCCAGCAGCCCCATCGGACTCTATTCCCGCACAGATACGCAGTATTTT. Its translation is CASSPIGLYSRTDTQYF.